Following are 30 T cell receptor beta chains from one sample sequenced in a study of shared clonotypes between healthy human individuals. Assay used: immunoSEQ multiplex PCR; TCRdb lists only in-frame clones, some missing. Here the sample spans approximately 1.1 million clones, about four fifths being singletons. Sequencing was carried out using memory CD4+ T cells from PBMCs. The subset here: CD45RA-negative fraction. The source of these receptors is a man younger than 30 in good health. Some clones in this sample may be carry-over from other donors' samples.

J is TRBJ2-7 and V is TRBV11-2, with TRBD2 matching 11 bases. The V segment lost 3 bases and the J segment 2 bases; nucleotides outside the gene matches: 3. This CDR3 region has 15 residues. Germline CDR1 and CDR2: SGHAT and FQNNGV. CDR3 sequence: CASSFGTSGAYEQYF. CDR3 coding DNA: TGTGCCAGCAGCTTTGGGACTAGCGGAGCCTACGAGCAGTACTTC.

The chain employs TRBV5-1 and TRBJ1-4; D uncertain. The CDR3 is 17 residues long. Germline CDR1 is SGHRS and CDR2 is YFSETQ. Trimming removed 0 bases from V and 3 bases from J, with 15 bases in between. CDR3 region: CASSLAPMDGSNEKLFF. CDR3 nucleotide sequence: TGCGCCAGCAGCTTGGCGCCGATGGACGGATCTAATGAAAAACTGTTTTTT. Together with reference TRBV5-1 and TRBJ1-4, the CDR3 gives the full variable domain: KAGVTQTPRYLIKTRGQQVTLSCSPISGHRSVSWYQQTPGQGLQFLFEYFSETQRNKGNFPGRFSGRQFSNSRSEMNVSTLELGDSALYLCASSLAPMDGSNEKLFFGSGTQLSVL.

V gene TRBV2 combines with J gene TRBJ1-4; possible D gene TRBD1, 5 bases. The V and J ends lost 7 bases and 7 bases respectively, with 10 bases between them. The CDR3 has 12 residues. CDR1 SNHLY and CDR2 FYNNEI come from the germline V gene. CDR3 sequence reads: CASTLGGEKLFF. The DNA for the CDR3 is TGTGCCAGCACCCTGGGGGGTGAAAAACTGTTTTTT.

V and J are TRBV19 and TRBJ1-5; D possibly corresponds to TRBD1 (5 bases). Germline V gives CDR1 LNHDA, CDR2 SQIVND (reference sequence). The CDR3 is made up of 14 amino acids. V lost 3 bases to trimming and J lost 6 bases, with 12 bases between them. CDR3 nucleotides: TGTGCCAGTAGTATCTCGGGGGGAGGTCAGCCCCAGCATTTT. This encodes CASSISGGGQPQHF.

This clone has at least ten counts. The gene calls are TRBV11-3 and TRBJ2-3; TRBD2 is a possible D gene (5 bases). V dropped 5 bases and J dropped 9 bases, with 12 bases sitting between them. In germline, CDR1 is SGHNT, CDR2 YENEEA. CDR3 length: 12 residues. The CDR3 protein is CASSPVSGTQYF. CDR3 in DNA: TGTGCCAGCAGCCCGGTGTCGGGGACGCAGTATTTT.

This clone occurred a few times. The chain uses TRBV2 and TRBJ1-2; D may be TRBD1 (5 bases). With 8 bases removed from V and 6 bases from J, the gap between germline ends came to 22 bases. CDR1 SNHLY and CDR2 FYNNEI come from the germline V gene. This CDR3 spans 15 amino acids. The CDR3 DNA follows: TGTGCCAGCGGCGAACTAAGGGGACCGATCGATGGCTACACCTTC. This translates into CASGELRGPIDGYTF.

This chain uses TRBV5-1 with TRBJ2-3; D ambiguous. The V and J ends lost 1 base and 3 bases respectively, with 12 bases between them. Germline lookup yields CDR1 SGHRS and CDR2 YFSETQ. This CDR3 contains 15 residues. CDR3 nucleotides: TGCGCCAGCAGCTTGAAAGCCGCAGGAACAGATACGCAGTATTTT. Translated, it gives CASSLKAAGTDTQYF.

The chain uses TRBV12-1 and TRBJ1-5. TRBV12-1 is given as a pseudogene. The CDR3 covers 16 residues. CDR3 region: CASSFSQCESNQPQHF. For the CDR3, the DNA is TGTGCCAGCAGCTTTTCGCAGTGTGAGAGCAATCAGCCCCAGCATTTT.

The genes are TRBV30 and TRBJ1-1; no clear D gene. Trimming took 3 bases from V and 4 from J, leaving 6 bases between them. CDR1 and CDR2 (germline): GTSNPN, SVGIG (reference sequence). The CDR3 is 11 amino acids. CDR3 DNA sequence: TGTGCCTGGAGGGTCCTCACTGAAGCTTTCTTT. Amino acids: CAWRVLTEAFF.

The chain uses TRBV6-1 and TRBJ2-7, with 7 bases that match TRBD2. The length of the CDR3 is 14 residues. CDR1 is MNHNS, CDR2 SASEGT, per germline. V lost 1 base to trimming and J lost 3 bases; unmatched junction nucleotides: 3. CDR3 amino acids: CASSEGGGSYEQYF. The CDR3 coding sequence is TGTGCCAGCAGTGAAGGGGGCGGGAGCTACGAGCAGTACTTC.

V usage is TRBV5-1 and J usage is TRBJ2-7, with D perhaps being TRBD1 or TRBD2 (6 bases each). CDR3 length: 15 amino acids. V was cut by 4 bases and J by 7 bases, with 21 bases left in between. In germline, CDR1 is SGHRS, CDR2 YFSETQ. Here the CDR3 reads CASSLPRQDRGEQYF. The CDR3 DNA follows: TGCGCCAGCAGCCTTCCCCGACAGGACCGGGGGGAGCAGTACTTC.

The V call is TRBV12-5, the J call TRBJ2-3; a possible D gene is TRBD1 (5 bases). Germline CDR1 reads LGHNT; CDR2 reads FRNRAP. The CDR3 spans 13 residues. V lost 3 bases, J lost 9 bases, and 13 bases lay in between. CDR3 sequence (DNA): TGTGCTAGTGGTTTAGGGGAATCGGGCACGCAGTATTTT. Protein product: CASGLGESGTQYF. Complete variable domain (other parts from reference TRBV12-5 and TRBJ2-3): DARVTQTPRHKVTEMGQEVTMRCQPILGHNTVFWYRQTMMQGLELLAYFRNRAPLDDSGMPKDRFSAEMPDATLATLKIQPSEPRDSAVYFCASGLGESGTQYFGPGTRLTVL.

V usage is TRBV11-2 and J usage is TRBJ2-1, with unresolved D. Germline CDR1 SGHAT, CDR2 FQNNGV. The CDR3 is made up of 14 amino acids. V was trimmed by 8 bases and J by 9 bases, leaving 20 bases between them. The CDR3 region is CASGPARASGEQFF. The CDR3 DNA reads as TGTGCCAGCGGCCCCGCTAGGGCAAGTGGTGAGCAGTTCTTC.

The sample holds a few counts of this clone. The CDR3 sequence is CASSPTGGRETQYF. In DNA, the CDR3 is TGTGCCAGCAGCCCAACAGGGGGCAGGGAGACCCAGTACTTC. V gene TRBV5-4 combines with J gene TRBJ2-5, with 9 bases that match TRBD1. With V trimmed by 4 bases and J by 5 bases, 6 bases remained unmatched. Germline V gene lookup returns CDR1 SGHNT and CDR2 YYREEE (reference sequence). CDR3 length equals 14 residues.

V and J are TRBV28 and TRBJ2-5; 8 positions agree with TRBD2. The CDR3 contains 15 residues. The trim removed 6 bases at V and 6 bases at J, leaving 12 bases unmatched. The germline V gene encodes CDR1 MDHEN and CDR2 SYDVKM. CDR3 coding DNA: TGTGCCAGCAGCACCGGGGGACTAGGGGAGAAGACCCAGTACTTC. Translated, it gives CASSTGGLGEKTQYF.

About this clone itself: Other DNA sequences within the sample encode an identical CDR3. This sequence joins TRBV5-1 and TRBJ2-1; TRBD2 matches at 9 bases. After removal of 0 bases from V and 7 bases from J, the junction contained 5 bases not matched to a gene. Germline V gives CDR1 SGHRS, CDR2 YFSETQ. The CDR3 is 15 amino acids. The CDR3 region is CASSLGLAGSNEQFF. CDR3 bases: TGCGCCAGCAGCTTGGGGCTAGCGGGATCGAATGAGCAGTTCTTC.

V and J are TRBV6-7 and TRBJ2-1; 7 nucleotides match TRBD2. TRBV6-7 belongs to the ORF category, with a function that is uncertain. The CDR3 is 17 amino acids. J lost 4 bases, V lost 0 bases, and 9 bases had no gene match. CDR3 bases: TGTGCCAGCAGTTACTCGGGGGGGAGCCCCCCTTACAATGAGCAGTTCTTC. It yields the protein CASSYSGGSPPYNEQFF.

The chain recombines TRBV5-1 with TRBJ2-1; 10 nucleotides align to TRBD2. The CDR3 length is 15 residues. The V and J ends lost 2 bases and 8 bases, in that order; junction bases with no gene match: 7. Per the germline V gene, CDR1 is SGHRS and CDR2 is YFSETQ. The CDR3 here is CASSFSSGSFDEQFF. The CDR3 bases are TGCGCCAGCAGCTTTTCTAGCGGGAGCTTCGATGAGCAGTTCTTC.

The table lists this clone with a count of one. This chain joins TRBV11-2 and TRBJ2-7; perhaps TRBD1 as D (5 bases). The germline V gene has CDR1 SGHAT and CDR2 FQNNGV. Trimming shortened V by 3 bases and J by 1 base, and 10 bases separated the two germline ends. CDR3 size: 14 residues. CDR3 sequence (DNA): TGTGCCAGCAGCTTTCAGGGTATGTCCTACGAGCAGTACTTC. As protein: CASSFQGMSYEQYF. Full variable domain (remainder filled in from reference TRBV11-2 and TRBJ2-7): EAGVAQSPRYKIIEKRQSVAFWCNPISGHATLYWYQQILGQGPKLLIQFQNNGVVDDSQLPKDRFSAERLKGVDSTLKIQPAKLEDSAVYLCASSFQGMSYEQYFGPGTRLTVT.

The chain uses TRBV14 and TRBJ1-1; 7 positions agree with TRBD1. The CDR3 runs to 14 residues. In germline, CDR1 is SGHDN, CDR2 FVKESK. V gave up 0 bases and J gave up 11 bases; unmatched junction bases: 9. CDR3 coding DNA: TGTGCCAGCAGCCAAGATATGGGACAGTCGGTGGCTTTCTTT. Residues: CASSQDMGQSVAFF.

In its sample, this clone was seen once. This chain joins TRBV28 and TRBJ2-5, with 8 bases aligning to TRBD2. The CDR3 runs to 16 residues. Per germline, CDR1 MDHEN and CDR2 SYDVKM. V gave up 3 bases and J gave up 3 bases; unmatched junction bases: 9. The CDR3 is CASSLRVVGGEETQYF. The CDR3 coding sequence is TGTGCCAGCAGTTTGAGAGTCGTCGGGGGGGAAGAGACCCAGTACTTC.

The chain uses TRBV7-8 and TRBJ2-7; TRBD1 matches 7 bases. CDR1 and CDR2 from the germline V gene are SGHVS and FQNEAQ. V lost 1 base, J lost 0 bases, and 6 bases stayed unmatched. The CDR3 is 16 residues long. CDR3 residues: CASSLGWDSGSYEQYF. The CDR3 bases are TGTGCCAGCAGCTTAGGGTGGGACAGCGGCTCCTACGAGCAGTACTTC.

The DNA for the CDR3 is TGTGCCAGCAGCTCTCGGGACAGGGTTATCTATGGCTACACCTTC. It codes for CASSSRDRVIYGYTF. The rearrangement links TRBV7-2 to TRBJ1-2; TRBD1 matches 9 bases. CDR1 SGHTA and CDR2 FQGNSA come from the germline V gene. J lost 4 bases, V lost 4 bases, and 7 bases had no gene match. This CDR3 is 15 amino acids long.

The sample holds one count of this clone. The chain links TRBV28 to TRBJ2-7, with a tentative D call TRBD1 (5 bases). Trimming cost V 5 bases and J 0 bases, with 26 bases left between them. Germline lookup yields CDR1 MDHEN and CDR2 SYDVKM. The CDR3 runs to 19 residues. CDR3 residues: CASSNFGWAEDGHSYEQYF. For the CDR3, the DNA is TGTGCCAGCAGTAACTTCGGTTGGGCCGAGGACGGACACTCCTACGAGCAGTACTTC.

The gene calls are TRBV7-9 and TRBJ2-5; 11 bases are shared with TRBD2. The J segment lost 2 bases and the V segment lost 5 bases, leaving 7 bases of the junction unmatched. The CDR3 sequence is 16 residues long. Germline CDR1 SEHNR, CDR2 FQNEAQ (reference sequence). CDR3 coding DNA: TGTGCCAGCAGCCTCGGGACTAGCGGACCTCAAGAGACCCAGTACTTC. Its translation: CASSLGTSGPQETQYF.

This clone appeared a single time. This chain joins TRBV5-1 and TRBJ1-5; D remains ambiguous. The V gene lost 0 bases and the J gene lost 6 bases, with 10 bases spanning the gap. The germline V gene has CDR1 SGHRS and CDR2 YFSETQ. There are 14 residues in the CDR3. CDR3 protein: CASSLGLGSQPQHF. In nucleotides, the CDR3 is TGCGCCAGCAGCTTGGGATTGGGCTCTCAGCCCCAGCATTTT.

This chain connects TRBV5-6 to TRBJ2-1; 7 positions agree with TRBD1. The CDR3 runs 15 residues. Germline values: CDR1 SGHDT, CDR2 YYEEEE. Losses at the gene ends were 4 bases for V and 4 bases for J; bases not matched to a gene: 8. CDR3 DNA sequence: TGTGCCAGCAGCCCCGGGACAGAACTTTACAATGAGCAGTTCTTC. This gives the protein CASSPGTELYNEQFF.

The V call is TRBV5-1, the J call TRBJ1-3, with no clear D. The length of the CDR3 is 16 residues. In germline, CDR1 is SGHRS, CDR2 YFSETQ. With 1 base removed from V and 0 bases from J, the gap between germline ends came to 11 bases. CDR3 sequence (DNA): TGCGCCAGCAGCTTGTCTCCAGTGAGCTCTGGAAACACCATATATTTT. Protein product: CASSLSPVSSGNTIYF.

This sequence joins TRBV6-6 and TRBJ2-2; D is unclear. Trimming removed 5 bases at V and 9 bases at J, with 10 bases between. CDR1 is MNHNY and CDR2 is SVGAGI in the germline V gene (reference sequence). The CDR3 spans 12 residues. Here the CDR3 DNA reads TGTGCCAGCAGTAATCGTGGTAGGGAGCTGTTTTTT. Its protein is CASSNRGRELFF.

The chain joins TRBV7-2 to TRBJ2-1, with D possibly being TRBD1 or TRBD2 (5 bases each). V lost 0 bases, J lost 0 bases, and 9 bases lay in between. Per germline, CDR1 SGHTA and CDR2 FQGNSA. The CDR3 is 16 residues long. This CDR3 is CASSLAGPLSYNEQFF. CDR3 coding DNA: TGTGCCAGCAGCTTAGCGGGACCGCTCTCCTACAATGAGCAGTTCTTC. Full variable domain (remainder filled in from reference TRBV7-2 and TRBJ2-1): GAGVSQSPSNKVTEKGKDVELRCDPISGHTALYWYRQSLGQGLEFLIYFQGNSAPDKSGLPSDRFSAERTGGSVSTLTIQRTQQEDSAVYLCASSLAGPLSYNEQFFGPGTRLTVL.